A selection of T cell receptor beta chains follows, all from one sample in a study of blood T cell repertoires in COVID-19. The repertoire was sequenced with immunoSEQ multiplex PCR; TCRdb's copy has only in-frame clones and lacks some. Of roughly 250,000 clones listed, over 70% are singletons. The specimen was peripheral blood. The receptor set was obtained from a human donor in a cohort sampled during active COVID-19. The CDR3 runs from the conserved cysteine through the conserved F or W. The order of the fields is CDR3 DNA, CDR3 protein, J gene, clone size, V gene, D gene. D genes are given only for firm matches. Only part of the rows carry a size: once, few, many, or a class if the clone is expanded.

CDR3nt: TGCGCCAGCAGCTCTAGCGGGAGGGCAGATACGCAGTATTTT
CDR3aa: CASSSSGRADTQYF
j_gene: TRBJ2-3
abundance: once
v_gene: TRBV5-1
d_gene: TRBD2

CDR3nt: TGCAGCGTTGCTGAACCCCTCACCAACAGGTTCACTGAAGCTTTCTTT
CDR3aa: CSVAEPLTNRFTEAFF
j_gene: TRBJ1-1
abundance: -
v_gene: TRBV29-1
d_gene: -

CDR3nt: TGTGCCAGCAGTATACGCAGGGGAGTATCACCCCTCCACTTT
CDR3aa: CASSIRRGVSPLHF
j_gene: TRBJ1-6
abundance: -
v_gene: TRBV28
d_gene: -

CDR3nt: TGTGCCAGCACCCAAGGAGGACAGGGGAGCTATGGCTACACCTTC
CDR3aa: CASTQGGQGSYGYTF
j_gene: TRBJ1-2
abundance: -
v_gene: TRBV28
d_gene: TRBD1

CDR3nt: TGCGCCAGCAGCTTGGCGGTTAGCGGGGCTGGAACCGGGGAGCTGTTTTTT
CDR3aa: CASSLAVSGAGTGELFF
j_gene: TRBJ2-2
abundance: few
v_gene: TRBV5-1
d_gene: TRBD2

CDR3nt: TGTGCCAGCAGGGCTAGCGGTAGCACAGATACGCAGTATTTT
CDR3aa: CASRASGSTDTQYF
j_gene: TRBJ2-3
abundance: once
v_gene: TRBV6-5
d_gene: TRBD2

CDR3nt: TGTGCCAGTAGTTCGCCGGGACATGGGAACACTGAAGCTTTCTTT
CDR3aa: CASSSPGHGNTEAFF
j_gene: TRBJ1-1
abundance: once
v_gene: TRBV19
d_gene: -

CDR3nt: TGTGCCAGCAGTCCCAGACAGGGGAAGGGAGCTTTCTTT
CDR3aa: CASSPRQGKGAFF
j_gene: TRBJ1-1
abundance: -
v_gene: TRBV12-3/TRBV12-4
d_gene: TRBD1

CDR3nt: TGTGCCAGCAGCCTCCAGGGAGGCGGCTCCTACAATGAGCAGTTCTTC
CDR3aa: CASSLQGGGSYNEQFF
j_gene: TRBJ2-1
abundance: once
v_gene: TRBV9
d_gene: -

CDR3nt: TGCGCCAGCAGCTTGGTAGGCCTCCAGGCCGAGCAGTACTTC
CDR3aa: CASSLVGLQAEQYF
j_gene: TRBJ2-7
abundance: -
v_gene: TRBV5-1
d_gene: -

CDR3nt: TGTGCCACCGGGAGTTGGATCACCGGGGAGCTGTTTTTT
CDR3aa: CATGSWITGELFF
j_gene: TRBJ2-2
abundance: -
v_gene: TRBV6-5
d_gene: -

CDR3nt: TGTGCCAGCAGCTTGCTGACTAGCGGGGGCTGGTACTTC
CDR3aa: CASSLLTSGGWYF
j_gene: TRBJ2-5
abundance: -
v_gene: TRBV5-4
d_gene: TRBD2

CDR3nt: TGTGCCAGCTCACCACGGTGGGGGACAAACACCTACGAGCAGTACTTC
CDR3aa: CASSPRWGTNTYEQYF
j_gene: TRBJ2-7
abundance: -
v_gene: TRBV18
d_gene: -

CDR3nt: TGTGCCAGCAGTTACGGGACTAGCGGGGGCCAAGAGACCCAGTACTTC
CDR3aa: CASSYGTSGGQETQYF
j_gene: TRBJ2-5
abundance: -
v_gene: TRBV6-5
d_gene: TRBD2

CDR3nt: TGTGCCAGCGGATATAGACGGTCCGGGGAGGGTTCACCCCTCCACTTT
CDR3aa: CASGYRRSGEGSPLHF
j_gene: TRBJ1-6
abundance: -
v_gene: TRBV27
d_gene: -

CDR3nt: TGTGCCAGCAGCTCGGACAGGGTAGGCGAGCAGTACTTC
CDR3aa: CASSSDRVGEQYF
j_gene: TRBJ2-7
abundance: -
v_gene: TRBV7-2
d_gene: TRBD1

CDR3nt: TGCGCCAGCAGTCAATCGACAGGAGGAACTGAAGCTTTCTTT
CDR3aa: CASSQSTGGTEAFF
j_gene: TRBJ1-1
abundance: -
v_gene: TRBV4-3
d_gene: -

CDR3nt: TGTGCCAGCAGCTTGGGGCCTAGCGGGGGGCCGTACAATGAGCAGTTCTTC
CDR3aa: CASSLGPSGGPYNEQFF
j_gene: TRBJ2-1
abundance: -
v_gene: TRBV5-6
d_gene: TRBD2

CDR3nt: TGTGCCAGCAGCTTAGCGGACAGACCGAATCAGCCCCAGCATTTT
CDR3aa: CASSLADRPNQPQHF
j_gene: TRBJ1-5
abundance: -
v_gene: TRBV7-9
d_gene: -

CDR3nt: TGCGCCAGCAGCCCATACCTCGGCGGGGGAGATCTTAGTGAGCAGTTCTTC
CDR3aa: CASSPYLGGGDLSEQFF
j_gene: TRBJ2-1
abundance: -
v_gene: TRBV4-1
d_gene: TRBD2

CDR3nt: TGTGCCAGCAGTTCTCCGGGGGGGGTGTTCCATGAGCAGTTCTTC
CDR3aa: CASSSPGGVFHEQFF
j_gene: TRBJ2-1
abundance: -
v_gene: TRBV6-5
d_gene: TRBD2

CDR3nt: TGTGCCAGCAGTGTGGCGGGGTCGAACACTGAAGCTTTCTTT
CDR3aa: CASSVAGSNTEAFF
j_gene: TRBJ1-1
abundance: -
v_gene: TRBV25-1
d_gene: -